This T cell receptor (beta chain) was identified in a study of T cells in Graves' hyperthyroidism and ophthalmopathy (dated by TCRdb to the late 2010s). Study-level background: To identify TCR V-J signatures that set the groups apart, the researchers used a discovery cohort of about a hundred patients, made up of around 42 with Graves' ophthalmopathy and 57 with stable Graves' hyperthyroidism. Prospective prediction of ophthalmopathy was tested in an independent validation cohort consisting of 18 to 20 hyperthyroidism patients and over 15 patients who later progressed to ophthalmopathy. The 100 or so discovery patients were divided at random into training and test sets in a 7:3 ratio. Thyroid tissue and blood T-cell repertoires from several Graves' hyperthyroidism patients were also compared in the study. After blood sampling, hyperthyroidism patients were treated with methimazole at a starting dose of 30 mg daily, and ophthalmopathy patients were treated with high-dose intravenous methylprednisolone. The paper describes TCR Vbeta CDR3 sequencing of some 130 peripheral blood samples, made up of under 50 ophthalmopathy patients, roughly 80 hyperthyroidism patients and roughly 17 progressor patients.

About this clonotype itself: What this receptor recognizes is not known. Qualities for individual bases were not recorded, and no much larger clone is one base off.

Amplification of TCR beta CDR3 regions was carried out from RNA transcripts. For the first round of RT-PCR on the TCR CDR3, the HTBI primer set was used together with the Qiagen OneStep RT-PCR kit. The libraries were constructed in a second round of multiplex PCR and then size-selected and purified. Paired-end sequencing of the libraries was performed with 100 bp reads on an Illumina HiSeq2000. As for the original processing: SOAPnuke was used to process the raw data, removing reads that contained adapters or uncalled bases, had a mean Phred below 15, or lacked an exact match to the constant primer or identifier. High-quality paired reads were merged with COPE v1.2.5, and unique nucleotide sequences were defined as clonotypes. MiTCR v1.1 was used to align clonotypes to the IMGT TRBV, TRBD and TRBJ reference segments. The analysis was restricted to V-J combinations with a frequency above 0.0001, which together covered 99.2% of the repertoires. The TCS score was defined as F50 (clonal expansion) divided by E x V (chaos), with BLOSUM62-based TCRdist calculated between CDR3 peptides within each V-J. Welch's t-statistics and random forest reduced just over 500 V-J features to 13, which were used in a naive Bayes classifier (R e1071). The similarity between thyroid and blood repertoires was quantified using the Morisita-Horn index. Through fastp at Q25 and MiXCR, TCRdb rebuilt clones from the public reads, retaining in-frame beta chains. CDR3 protein duplicates are merged, each entry listing the most common genes and DNA. The V and J calls were not made by the authors but by TCRdb's processing. Here the sample has 500,000 to 600,000 distinct CDR3 sequences; about 43% occur a single time. 15% to 20% of the sample comes from the top ten.

Exclusion was applied to patients with uncontrolled infections, other autoimmune diseases, pregnancy or lactation. Clinical symptoms, serum thyroxine and TRAb, thyroid ultrasound, and orbital computed tomography formed the basis for the diagnoses. Trizol reagent was used to extract total RNA, and RNA quality was then checked on an Agilent 2100 Bioanalyzer. General conclusions and limits of the study: Most expanded thyroid clonotypes (frequency above 0.001) were also found in blood, which suggests that blood repertoires may mirror thyroid immune responses. No statistical method was used to set the sample size in advance, and investigators knew the group allocation. A model built on a 13 V-J signature distinguished ophthalmopathy from stable hyperthyroidism, reaching about 88% sensitivity and under 84% specificity in cross-validation and 80%/75% in testing. In validation, progression to ophthalmopathy was predicted by the model with around 71% sensitivity and roughly 72% specificity, a median of approximately 6.5 months before onset.

The germline V gene (reference sequence) provides CDR1 LNHDA and CDR2 SQIVND. Measured from the cysteine to the phenylalanine, the CDR3 is 13 residues long. The DNA shown is the 39-base CDR3, in frame from base 1. V gives up 7 bases and J gives up 4 bases, and the segment between their germline ends measures 11 bases. This TCR was sampled from an adult woman with Graves' disease, either hyperthyroidism or ophthalmopathy (not recorded which). Sequencing input: peripheral blood or thyroid tissue (not recorded which). Rearrangement joined TRBV19 to TRBJ1-5, with TRBD1 tentatively as D gene (5 bases match). The CDR3 reads CASMRDPNQPQHF. The nucleotides are TGTGCCAGTATGCGGGACCCTAATCAGCCCCAGCATTTT.